Sequencing of this T cell receptor (beta chain) was carried out in a study of cytomegalovirus exposure and HLA in healthy donors. On the study more broadly: According to later analysis, the same platform produced the roughly 120 validation and 666 first-cohort repertoires. Whole-study results and caveats: In vitro experiments confirmed that three CMV-associated chains were specific for CMV antigens. Per published reports, the classifier diagnosed cytomegalovirus status with high specificity and sensitivity. TCR clusters originating in the first cohort tended to co-occur in the 110 or so validation repertoires, according to a later analysis.

The length of the CDR3 is 15 residues. V was clipped by 0 bases and J by 6 bases, with 15 bases between them. CDR1 is MGHRA, CDR2 YSYEKL, per germline. Note on this clone: Its specificity is not known.

Assay used: immunoSEQ multiplex PCR; TCRdb lists only in-frame clones, some missing. The sample has some 84,000 clones; around 90% are singletons. The source material was PBMCs. This TCR derives from a young man in good health and CMV-seronegative. The chain recombines TRBV4-1 with TRBJ2-7; perhaps TRBD2 as D (6 bases). The CDR3 nucleotides read TGCGCCAGCAGCCAAGAAAGTAGCGGCGTAAGCGAGCAGTACTTC. Amino acids: CASSQESSGVSEQYF.